This TCR beta chain is drawn from a study of cytomegalovirus exposure and HLA in healthy donors. Broader study findings: Sequencing had likely introduced a cluster of highly shared sequence variants as an artifact. Association of a missense DCLRE1C variant with TCR beta V- and J-gene trimming was reported in a later analysis.

Every donor was a healthy person donating bone marrow. Germline V lookup: CDR1 ENHRY, CDR2 SYGVKD. The CDR3 is made up of 14 amino acids. The V segment lost 11 bases and the J segment 0 bases; nucleotides outside the gene matches: 4. This clone was counted only a few times. Its antigen remains unidentified. This clone may be a read error of a much larger clone one base away. The sample has other DNA sequences that encode this CDR3 too. 60 Vbeta and 13 Jbeta primers were used in PCR. Method: immunoSEQ multiplex PCR; TCRdb's copy keeps in-frame clones and lacks some. The sample records 90,000 to 120,000 clones, 76% being singletons.

The V and J genes are TRBV10-3 and TRBJ1-5; 10 bases fit TRBD1. The sample was PBMCs. This receptor was identified in a man aged 18 to 29 in good health and CMV-seronegative. CDR3 region: CAAGTGDSNQPQHF. The CDR3 DNA reads as TGTGCCGCCGGGACAGGGGATAGCAATCAGCCCCAGCATTTT.